This T cell receptor beta chain came from a study of vaccination and CD4 T cells after COVID-19. Regarding this clonotype: Antigen unknown.

Researchers used the Oncomine TCR Beta short-read assay to sequence DNA from cultured CD4+ T cells. TCRdb independently ran MiXCR on the PCR reads; one entry per CDR3 protein. The sample records 10,000 to 15,000 distinct CDR3 sequences, roughly 60% being singletons. The sample's treatment: approximately 11-day PBMC culture with coronavirus spike peptide pools or control peptides (ViraFEST assay). The CDR3 is 10 residues long. The V call is TRBV21-1, the J call TRBJ2-2. TRBV21-1 is described as a pseudogene. This clonotype was sampled from a human donor who had recovered from COVID-19. Sequencing input: CD4+ T cells from blood, cultured in vitro. The CDR3 DNA sequence: TGTGCCACGAACACCGGGGAGCTGTTTTTT. Encoded protein: CATNTGELFF.